The next 18 T cell receptor beta chains were all read from a single sample in a study of T cells in Graves' hyperthyroidism and ophthalmopathy. TCR beta CDR3 sequences were amplified from RNA transcripts. The HTBI primer set drove a first-round RT-PCR of the TCR CDR3. TCRdb independently ran MiXCR on the multiplex PCR reads; one entry per CDR3 protein. Found here are some 600,000 distinct CDR3 sequences, more than 11% of them singletons; the top ten hold around 5.4%. Sequencing was done on a sample of blood. These receptors originate from a woman aged 30 to 39 with Graves' hyperthyroidism that later progressed to Graves' ophthalmopathy.

This clonotype turned up a few times. Germline and junction disagree at one end, which may indicate a read error. The gene calls are TRBV14 and TRBJ2-1, with TRBD1 as a possible D gene (5 bases). Germline lookup yields CDR1 SGHDN and CDR2 FVKESK. There are 13 residues in the CDR3. The CDR3 protein is CANSQGHYNEQFF. CDR3 coding DNA: TGTGCCAACAGCCAGGGCCACTACAATGAGCAGTTCTTC.

This clonotype occurred many times. This chain joins TRBV14 and TRBJ1-6; the D gene is possibly TRBD1 (5 bases). Germline-derived CDR1 and CDR2 are SGHDN and FVKESK. V lost 1 base and J lost 7, with 20 bases in between. CDR3 length: 18 amino acids. CDR3 region: CASSQGDWGGASNSPLHF. The CDR3 DNA is TGTGCCAGCAGCCAAGGGGACTGGGGAGGCGCCTCCAATTCACCCCTCCACTTT.

This clonotype came up many times. The rearrangement uses TRBV6-2 or TRBV6-3 and TRBJ2-2; D remains ambiguous. In germline, CDR1 is MNHEY, CDR2 SVGEGT. V was shortened by 0 bases and J by 2 bases, with 13 bases between the two germline ends. The CDR3 totals 17 residues. This chain's CDR3 is CASSYSRQAINTGELFF. In DNA form, the CDR3 reads TGTGCCAGCAGTTACTCGAGGCAGGCGATAAACACCGGGGAGCTGTTTTTT.

The V gene is TRBV7-2, the J gene TRBJ2-1; D is undetermined. Trimming took 2 bases from V and 4 from J, leaving 15 bases between them. CDR3 size: 16 residues. CDR1 and CDR2 from the germline V gene are SGHTA and FQGNSA. CDR3 DNA: TGTGCCAGCAGCTTACGGACGGACCTTCCTTACAATGAGCAGTTCTTC. Translating it yields CASSLRTDLPYNEQFF.

This clonotype was observed a handful of times. This chain uses TRBV6-1 with TRBJ2-7; possible D gene TRBD2, 7 bases. The CDR3 sequence is 12 residues long. V lost 8 bases to trimming and J lost 7 bases, with 15 bases between them. Germline V gene data show CDR1 as MNHNS and CDR2 as SASEGT. The CDR3 region is CASEGGPGEQYF. The CDR3 region has the DNA TGTGCCAGCGAGGGGGGGCCGGGGGAGCAGTACTTC.

This clonotype came up many times. The chain employs TRBV5-1 and TRBJ2-1; 9 bases are a match to TRBD2. The CDR3 has 15 amino acids. Germline lookup yields CDR1 SGHRS and CDR2 YFSETQ. V was clipped by 0 bases and J by 5 bases; unmatched bases: 3. The CDR3 DNA sequence: TGCGCCAGCAGCTTGGTCCTAGCGGGAAACAATGAGCAGTTCTTC. Encoded protein: CASSLVLAGNNEQFF.

This clonotype was recorded many times. J is TRBJ2-2 and V is TRBV20-1; no clear D gene. Germline V lookup: CDR1 DFQATT, CDR2 SNEGSKA (reference sequence). This CDR3 is built from 13 residues. The germline V and J ends were trimmed by 3 bases and 1 base, with 6 bases remaining between them. CDR3 nucleotides: TGCAGTGCTAGGACTCGGAACACCGGGGAGCTGTTTTTT. Translation gives CSARTRNTGELFF.

The table lists this clonotype with many counts. The chain combines TRBV3-1 with TRBJ2-5; perhaps TRBD1 as D (6 bases). V was shortened by 3 bases and J by 1 base, with 9 bases between the two germline ends. Per the germline V gene, CDR1 is LGHDT and CDR2 is YNNKEL (reference sequence). The CDR3 is made up of 14 amino acids. DNA of the CDR3: TGTGCCAGCAGCCACCTGGACAGCCAAGAGACCCAGTACTTC. The encoded protein is CASSHLDSQETQYF.

This clonotype was found many times. The J gene is TRBJ2-1, the V gene TRBV24-1, with TRBD2 matching 10 bases. Per germline, CDR1 KGHDR and CDR2 SFDVKD. This CDR3 has 15 residues. The V segment lost 1 base and the J segment 7 bases; nucleotides outside the gene matches: 3. The DNA of the CDR3 is TGTGCCACCAGTGATTTCCCTAGCGGGAGTAATGAGCAGTTCTTC. The encoded protein is CATSDFPSGSNEQFF.

This clonotype was found a few times. V and J are TRBV6-1 and TRBJ1-1; maybe TRBD1 (6 bases). V dropped 1 base and J dropped 7 bases, with 13 bases sitting between them. The CDR3 totals 14 residues. Germline lookup yields CDR1 MNHNS and CDR2 SASEGT. This CDR3 is CASSEDFRGFEAFF. CDR3 bases: TGTGCCAGCAGTGAAGATTTCAGGGGCTTTGAAGCTTTCTTT.

This clonotype occurred many times. The rearrangement uses TRBV28 and TRBJ2-7, with D perhaps matching TRBD1 (6 bases). V was shortened by 2 bases and J by 2 bases, with 10 bases between the two germline ends. The CDR3 runs 14 residues. The germline gives CDR1 MDHEN, CDR2 SYDVKM. CDR3 in DNA: TGTGCCAGCAGTTTAATGGACAGACCCTACGAGCAGTACTTC. Protein: CASSLMDRPYEQYF.

This clonotype came up many times. CDR3 sequence (DNA): TGTGCCAGCAGTTTAAAGCCGAACACTGAAGCTTTCTTT. Protein sequence: CASSLKPNTEAFF. The chain joins TRBV5-6 to TRBJ1-1, with unresolved D. The CDR3 consists of 13 residues. Deletions cut 5 bases from V and 1 base from J, with 9 bases between. Germline V lookup: CDR1 SGHDT, CDR2 YYEEEE.

In its sample, this clonotype was seen many times. This sequence joins TRBV5-5 and TRBJ1-1, with D possibly being TRBD1 (6 bases). Looked up from germline, CDR1 is SGHKS and CDR2 is YYEKEE (reference sequence). The length of the CDR3 is 14 residues. V was cut by 4 bases and J by 2 bases, with 12 bases left in between. The CDR3 sequence: CASSGTGINTEAFF. Written as DNA, the CDR3 is TGTGCCAGCAGCGGTACAGGGATCAACACTGAAGCTTTCTTT.

The J gene is TRBJ1-4, the V gene TRBV24-1; D is perhaps TRBD1 (5 bases). The V and J ends lost 9 bases and 5 bases respectively, with 12 bases between them. The CDR3 has 13 residues. Germline CDR1 is KGHDR and CDR2 is SFDVKD. This CDR3 reads CATGDRLNEKLFF. CDR3 bases: TGTGCCACCGGGGACCGATTAAATGAAAAACTGTTTTTT.

The sample holds a few counts of this clonotype. The junction shows a germline mismatch at one end, possibly a read error. The chain has TRBV11-2 and TRBJ1-3; 7 bases line up with TRBD1. The CDR3 runs to 16 residues. The V gene's germline CDR1 is SGHAT and CDR2 FQNNGV. The CDR3 bases are TGTGCCGGCAGTTACAGACAGGGCCCGGTAACGAACACCATATATTTT. It codes for CAGSYRQGPVTNTIYF.

This clonotype was seen at least ten times. This chain uses TRBV6-5 with TRBJ2-1; D ambiguous. Germline V gives CDR1 MNHEY, CDR2 SVGAGI. The CDR3 runs to 14 residues. V was shortened by 0 bases and J by 5 bases, with 8 bases between the two germline ends. In DNA form, the CDR3 reads TGTGCCAGCAGTTACTCGGCCCAGAACAATGAGCAGTTCTTC. This sequence encodes CASSYSAQNNEQFF.

This clonotype was seen a few times. The chain combines TRBV5-1 with TRBJ2-1; TRBD1 might be the D (7 bases). This CDR3 has 15 residues. The V gene's germline CDR1 is SGHRS and CDR2 YFSETQ. Trimming stripped 5 bases from V and 2 bases from J, with 14 bases between. The CDR3 protein is CASRDQGGTYNEQFF. The CDR3 DNA reads as TGCGCCAGCAGGGACCAGGGGGGAACCTACAATGAGCAGTTCTTC.

This clonotype was observed many times. The chain recombines TRBV20-1 with TRBJ1-6; possible D gene TRBD1, 5 bases. Trimming shortened V by 6 bases and J by 10 bases, and 22 bases separated the two germline ends. CDR3 length: 15 residues. In germline, CDR1 is DFQATT, CDR2 SNEGSKA (reference sequence). The CDR3 spells CSARSTTAAGSPLHF. DNA for the CDR3: TGCAGTGCACGCTCCACGACAGCCGCAGGGTCACCCCTCCACTTT.